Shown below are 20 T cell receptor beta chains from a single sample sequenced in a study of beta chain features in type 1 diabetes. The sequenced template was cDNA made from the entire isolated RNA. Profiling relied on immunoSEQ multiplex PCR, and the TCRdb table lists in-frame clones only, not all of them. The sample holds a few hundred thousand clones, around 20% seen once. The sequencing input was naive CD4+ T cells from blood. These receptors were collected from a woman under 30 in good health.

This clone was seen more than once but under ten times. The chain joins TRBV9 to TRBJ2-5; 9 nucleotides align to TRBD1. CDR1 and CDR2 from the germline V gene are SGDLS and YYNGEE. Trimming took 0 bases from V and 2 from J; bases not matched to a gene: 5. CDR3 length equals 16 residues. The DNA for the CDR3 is TGTGCCAGCAGCGTAGCAGGACAGGGGATACAAGAGACCCAGTACTTC. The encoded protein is CASSVAGQGIQETQYF.

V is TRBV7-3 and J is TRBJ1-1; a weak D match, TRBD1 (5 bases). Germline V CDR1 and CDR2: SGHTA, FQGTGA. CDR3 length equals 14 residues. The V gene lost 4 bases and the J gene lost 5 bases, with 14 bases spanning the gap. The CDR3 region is CASSSGSRGTEAFF. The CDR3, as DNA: TGTGCCAGCAGCTCCGGTTCTAGGGGAACTGAAGCTTTCTTT. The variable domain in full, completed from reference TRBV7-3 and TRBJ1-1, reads GAGVSQTPSNKVTEKGKYVELRCDPISGHTALYWYRQSLGQGPEFLIYFQGTGAADDSGLPNDRFFAVRPEGSVSTLKIQRTERGDSAVYLCASSSGSRGTEAFFGQGTRLTVV.

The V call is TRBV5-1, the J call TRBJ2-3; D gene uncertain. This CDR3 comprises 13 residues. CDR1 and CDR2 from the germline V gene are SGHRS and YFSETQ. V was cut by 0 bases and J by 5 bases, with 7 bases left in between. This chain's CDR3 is CASSLEAEDTQYF. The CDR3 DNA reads TGCGCCAGCAGCTTGGAAGCCGAAGATACGCAGTATTTT.

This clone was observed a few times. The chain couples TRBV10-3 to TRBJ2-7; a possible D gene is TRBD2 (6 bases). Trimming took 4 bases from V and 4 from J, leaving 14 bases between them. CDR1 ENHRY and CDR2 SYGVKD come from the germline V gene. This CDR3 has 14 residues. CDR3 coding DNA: TGTGCCATCAGTGGCAGGGACTCACGATACGAGCAGTACTTC. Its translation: CAISGRDSRYEQYF.

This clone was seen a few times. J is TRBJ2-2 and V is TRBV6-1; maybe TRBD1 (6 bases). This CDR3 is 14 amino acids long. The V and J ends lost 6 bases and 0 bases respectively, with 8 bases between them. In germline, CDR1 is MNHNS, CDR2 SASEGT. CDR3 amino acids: CASRGGSNTGELFF. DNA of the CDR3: TGTGCCAGCAGAGGGGGTTCGAACACCGGGGAGCTGTTTTTT.

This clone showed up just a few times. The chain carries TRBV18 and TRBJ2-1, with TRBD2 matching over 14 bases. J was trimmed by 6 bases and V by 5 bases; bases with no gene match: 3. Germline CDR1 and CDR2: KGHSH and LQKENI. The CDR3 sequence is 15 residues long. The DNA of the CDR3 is TGTGCCAGCTCATCGACTAGCGGGGGGGTCAATGAGCAGTTCTTC. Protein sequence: CASSSTSGGVNEQFF.

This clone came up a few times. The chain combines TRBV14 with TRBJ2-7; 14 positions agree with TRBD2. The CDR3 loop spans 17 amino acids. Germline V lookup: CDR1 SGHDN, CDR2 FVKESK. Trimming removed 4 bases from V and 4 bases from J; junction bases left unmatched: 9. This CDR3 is CASSRSVTSGRGYEQYF. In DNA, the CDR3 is TGTGCCAGCAGCCGCTCGGTGACTAGCGGGAGGGGGTACGAGCAGTACTTC.

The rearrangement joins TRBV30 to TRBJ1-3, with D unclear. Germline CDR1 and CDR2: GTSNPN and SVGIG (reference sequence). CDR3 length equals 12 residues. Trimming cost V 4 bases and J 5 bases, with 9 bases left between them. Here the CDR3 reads CAWMRERNTIYF. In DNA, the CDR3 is TGTGCCTGGATGAGGGAGAGAAACACCATATATTTT.

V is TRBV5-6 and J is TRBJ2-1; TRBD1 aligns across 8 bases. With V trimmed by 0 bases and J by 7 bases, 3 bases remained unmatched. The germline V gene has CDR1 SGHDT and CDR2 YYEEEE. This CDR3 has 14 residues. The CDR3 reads CASSLAGGGNEQFF. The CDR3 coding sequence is TGTGCCAGCAGCTTGGCAGGGGGCGGGAATGAGCAGTTCTTC.

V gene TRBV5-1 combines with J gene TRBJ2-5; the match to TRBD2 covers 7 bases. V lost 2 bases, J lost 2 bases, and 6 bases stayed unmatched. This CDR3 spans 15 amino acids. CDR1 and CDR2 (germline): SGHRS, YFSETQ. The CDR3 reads CASSLSSGVQETQYF. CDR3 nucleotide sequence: TGCGCCAGCAGCTTATCAAGCGGGGTGCAAGAGACCCAGTACTTC.

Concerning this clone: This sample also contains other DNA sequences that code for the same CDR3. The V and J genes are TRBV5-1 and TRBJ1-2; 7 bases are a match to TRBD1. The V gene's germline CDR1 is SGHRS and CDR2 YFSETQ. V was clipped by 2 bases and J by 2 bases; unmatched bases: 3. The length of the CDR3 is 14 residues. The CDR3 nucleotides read TGCGCCAGCAGCTTAGGACAGGAGAACTATGGCTACACCTTC. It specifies CASSLGQENYGYTF.

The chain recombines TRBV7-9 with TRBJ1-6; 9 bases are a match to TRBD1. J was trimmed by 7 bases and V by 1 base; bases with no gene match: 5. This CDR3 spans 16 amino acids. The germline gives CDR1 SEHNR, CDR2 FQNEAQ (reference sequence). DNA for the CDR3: TGTGCCAGCAGCTTAGGAAGCGGGACAGGGAATTCACCCCTCCACTTT. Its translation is CASSLGSGTGNSPLHF.

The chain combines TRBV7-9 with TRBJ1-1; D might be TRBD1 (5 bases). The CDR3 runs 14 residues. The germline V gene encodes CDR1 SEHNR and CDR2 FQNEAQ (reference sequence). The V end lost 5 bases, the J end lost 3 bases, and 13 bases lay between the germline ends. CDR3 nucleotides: TGTGCCAGCAGCCCCAGGGTGTCGCACACTGAAGCTTTCTTT. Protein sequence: CASSPRVSHTEAFF.

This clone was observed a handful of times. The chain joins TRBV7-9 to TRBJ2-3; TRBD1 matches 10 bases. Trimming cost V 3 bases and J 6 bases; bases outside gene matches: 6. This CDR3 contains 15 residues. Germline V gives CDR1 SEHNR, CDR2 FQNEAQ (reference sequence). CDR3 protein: CASSFQTGGEDTQYF. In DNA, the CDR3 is TGTGCCAGCAGCTTTCAGACAGGGGGCGAGGATACGCAGTATTTT.

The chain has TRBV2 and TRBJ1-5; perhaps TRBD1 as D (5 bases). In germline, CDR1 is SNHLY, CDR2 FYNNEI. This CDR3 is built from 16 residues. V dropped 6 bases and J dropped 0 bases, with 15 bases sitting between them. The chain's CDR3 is CASSQHTGHSNQPQHF. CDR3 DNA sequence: TGTGCCAGCAGCCAGCACACAGGTCATAGCAATCAGCCCCAGCATTTT.

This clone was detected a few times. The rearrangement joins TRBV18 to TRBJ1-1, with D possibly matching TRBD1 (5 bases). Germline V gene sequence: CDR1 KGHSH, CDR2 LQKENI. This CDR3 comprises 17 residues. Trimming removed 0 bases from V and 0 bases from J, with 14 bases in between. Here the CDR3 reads CASSPPGGSGMNTEAFF. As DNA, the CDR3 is TGTGCCAGCTCACCACCGGGGGGTTCGGGGATGAACACTGAAGCTTTCTTT.

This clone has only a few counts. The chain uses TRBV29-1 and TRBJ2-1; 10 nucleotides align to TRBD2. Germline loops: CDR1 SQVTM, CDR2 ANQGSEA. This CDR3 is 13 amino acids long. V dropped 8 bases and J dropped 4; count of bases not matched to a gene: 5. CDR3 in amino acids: CSSQREGYNEQFF. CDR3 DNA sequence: TGCAGCTCACAGCGGGAGGGTTACAATGAGCAGTTCTTC.

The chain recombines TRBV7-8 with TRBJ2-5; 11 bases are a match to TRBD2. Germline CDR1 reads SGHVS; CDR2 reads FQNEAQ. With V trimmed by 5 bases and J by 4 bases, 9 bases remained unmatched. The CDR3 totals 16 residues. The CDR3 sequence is CASSLALAGGLETQYF. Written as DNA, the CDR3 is TGTGCCAGCAGCCTCGCCCTAGCGGGGGGCCTAGAGACCCAGTACTTC.

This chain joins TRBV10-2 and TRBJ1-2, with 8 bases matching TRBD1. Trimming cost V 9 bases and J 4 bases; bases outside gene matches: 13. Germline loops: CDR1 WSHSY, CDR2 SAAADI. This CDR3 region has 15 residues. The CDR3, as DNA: TGCGCCAGTCGGACGAACAGGGGGGACGTCTATGGCTACACCTTC. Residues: CASRTNRGDVYGYTF.

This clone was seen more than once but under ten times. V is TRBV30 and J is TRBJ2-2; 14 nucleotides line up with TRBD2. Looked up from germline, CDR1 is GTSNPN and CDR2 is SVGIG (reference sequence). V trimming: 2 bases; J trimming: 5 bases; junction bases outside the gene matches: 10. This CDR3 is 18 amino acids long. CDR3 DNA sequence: TGTGCCTGGAGTTCTGGGACTAGCGGGAGTGGGGGGACCGGGGAGCTGTTTTTT. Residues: CAWSSGTSGSGGTGELFF.